The subject of this entry is one T cell receptor beta chain. Trimming cost V 3 bases and J 3 bases; bases outside gene matches: 8. CDR3 length: 15 residues. This entry comes from a study of blood T cells in healthy people across ages. A second about 7 to 12 cycle PCR used barcoded and J-beta primers. A 12-random-nucleotide template-switch adaptor tagged each cDNA molecule. MiXCR, run by TCRdb on the 5' RACE reads, gives a single entry per CDR3 protein. The sample yields hundreds of thousands of distinct CDR3 sequences, 60% to 80% seen once. The sequenced sample consisted of blood. This receptor was taken from a man aged 25-40 years in good health. The chain employs TRBV12-3 or TRBV12-4 and TRBJ2-7; 7 nucleotides agree with TRBD2. The CDR3 coding sequence is TGTGCCAGCAGTTTGACTAGCCAAAGGCTCTACGAGCAGTACTTC. Translation: CASSLTSQRLYEQYF.